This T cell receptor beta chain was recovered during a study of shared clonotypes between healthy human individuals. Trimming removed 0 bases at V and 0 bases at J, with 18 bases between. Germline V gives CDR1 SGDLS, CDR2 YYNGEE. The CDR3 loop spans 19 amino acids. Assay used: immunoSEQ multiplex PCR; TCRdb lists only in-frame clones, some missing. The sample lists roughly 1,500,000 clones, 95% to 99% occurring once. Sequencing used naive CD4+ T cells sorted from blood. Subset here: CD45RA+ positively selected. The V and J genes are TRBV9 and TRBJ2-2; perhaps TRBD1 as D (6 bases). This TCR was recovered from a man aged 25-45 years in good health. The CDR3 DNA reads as TGTGCCAGCAGCGTAGTCGATATTACAGGGTCAGCGAACACCGGGGAGCTGTTTTTT. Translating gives CASSVVDITGSANTGELFF. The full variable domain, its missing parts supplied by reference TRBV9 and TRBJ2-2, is DSGVTQTPKHLITATGQRVTLRCSPRSGDLSVYWYQQSLDQGLQFLIQYYNGEERAKGNILERFSAQQFPDLHSELNLSSLELGDSALYFCASSVVDITGSANTGELFFGEGSRLTVL.